This TCR beta chain was recorded in a study of cytomegalovirus exposure and HLA in healthy donors. Study background: From donors who were HLA-typed, an early data release held 65 million to 85 million unique TCRs.

This CDR3 contains 13 residues. The germline gives CDR1 SGHRS, CDR2 YFSETQ. Trimming removed 0 bases at V and 4 bases at J, with 7 bases between. Concerning this clone itself: Antigen unknown.

Study observations and caveats: Cytomegalovirus status, reportedly, was diagnosed with high specificity and sensitivity by the classifier. Earlier analysis found most TCR beta V segments productive about 87% or about 30% of the time. Reports indicate that TCR beta sequences accurately predicted the HLA-A and HLA-B alleles of most subjects.

With 60 Vbeta and 13 Jbeta primers, the PCR was carried out. The method was immunoSEQ multiplex PCR; TCRdb's version includes in-frame clones alone and lacks a portion of them. Of 75,000 to 100,000 clones in the sample, roughly 74% were seen once. The chain uses TRBV5-1 and TRBJ1-1; no clear D. This receptor was identified in a female donor in good health and CMV-seropositive. The sample comprised PBMCs. The chain's CDR3 is CASSLVMSTEAFF. The CDR3 DNA sequence: TGCGCCAGCAGCTTGGTCATGAGCACTGAAGCTTTCTTT. The variable domain in full, with the rest retrieved from reference TRBV5-1 and TRBJ1-1, is KAGVTQTPRYLIKTRGQQVTLSCSPISGHRSVSWYQQTPGQGLQFLFEYFSETQRNKGNFPGRFSGRQFSNSRSEMNVSTLELGDSALYLCASSLVMSTEAFFGQGTRLTVV.